The 7 T cell receptor beta chains presented below share a single source sample, sequenced in a study of T cell responses to AZD1222 COVID-19 vaccine. TCRdb's table, derived via immunoSEQ multiplex PCR, lists solely in-frame clones and lacks some. Counted here are approximately 150,000 clones, approximately 90% occurring once; the ten biggest clones make up approximately 3%. This sample comprised peripheral blood, obtained on day 0 of AZD1222 vaccination. Receptors originate from an adult in good health.

The V and J genes are TRBV30 and TRBJ1-1, with D possibly matching TRBD1 (5 bases). The CDR3 sequence is 13 residues long. V lost 5 bases and J lost 8, with 18 bases in between. Germline V gene data show CDR1 as GTSNPN and CDR2 as SVGIG (reference sequence). CDR3 sequence (DNA): TGTGCCTGGTCGGGCCGGGTGACAGACGAAGCTTTCTTT. Translated, it gives CAWSGRVTDEAFF.

This sequence joins TRBV7-8 and TRBJ1-2; TRBD1 matches 8 bases. From germline, CDR1 is SGHVS and CDR2 FQNEAQ. The length of the CDR3 is 14 residues. The ends lost 6 bases at V and 6 bases at J; junction bases unmatched: 9. The CDR3 reads CASRNPGGDDGYTF. For the CDR3, the DNA is TGTGCCAGCAGAAACCCAGGGGGCGACGATGGCTACACCTTC.

This sequence joins TRBV1 and TRBJ1-5. TRBV1 has pseudogene status. This CDR3 is 17 amino acids long. For the CDR3, the DNA is TGCACCAGCAGCCAAGATTTAGCCAGGTGGGGCAATCAGCCCCAGCATTTT. Translating gives CTSSQDLARWGNQPQHF.

In this sample, this clone turned up once. This chain links TRBV4-3 with TRBJ1-1; D is unclear. Trimming cost V 0 bases and J 1 base, with 9 bases left between them. The CDR3 runs to 15 residues. Germline values: CDR1 LGHNA, CDR2 YSLEER. The chain's CDR3 is CASSQDAGRNTEAFF. The CDR3 nucleotides read TGCGCCAGCAGCCAAGATGCGGGAAGGAACACTGAAGCTTTCTTT.

Only one count was recorded for this clone. The genes are TRBV10-3 and TRBJ2-5; 11 nucleotides agree with TRBD2. This CDR3 is built from 14 residues. J was trimmed by 2 bases and V by 4 bases; bases with no gene match: 0. CDR1 is ENHRY and CDR2 is SYGVKD in the germline V gene. The CDR3 loop reads CAISGLAGQETQYF. CDR3 sequence (DNA): TGTGCCATCAGTGGACTAGCGGGACAAGAGACCCAGTACTTC.

The rearrangement links TRBV5-4 to TRBJ2-1; 12 nucleotides line up with TRBD2. Looked up from germline, CDR1 is SGHNT and CDR2 is YYREEE (reference sequence). With 3 bases clipped from V and 4 bases from J, the junction kept 2 bases outside the gene matches. The CDR3 has 15 amino acids. CDR3 residues: CASSSTSGGYNEQFF. In nucleotides, the CDR3 is TGTGCCAGCAGCTCAACTAGCGGGGGGTACAATGAGCAGTTCTTC.

This sequence joins TRBV2 and TRBJ1-2, with 7 bases fitting TRBD1. CDR3 length equals 15 residues. The germline CDR1 and CDR2 sequences are SNHLY and FYNNEI. V dropped 2 bases and J dropped 8; count of bases not matched to a gene: 11. For the CDR3, the DNA is TGTGCCAGCAGTGAAATTCCGGGACAGCCTTGGGGCTACACCTTC. Its protein product is CASSEIPGQPWGYTF.